The 29 T cell receptor beta chains in this list originate from one sample, sequenced in a study of blood T cell repertoires in COVID-19. The table came from immunoSEQ multiplex PCR; TCRdb's copy has only in-frame clones and leaves some out. The data hold 100,000 to 150,000 clones, with approximately 86% observed a single time. The sample comprised PBMCs or T cells enriched from blood (not recorded which). The receptors shown here come from a woman between 50 and 59 years old who had recovered from COVID-19.

V is TRBV7-9 and J is TRBJ2-1, with no clear D. The CDR3 extends over 13 amino acids. V gave up 2 bases and J gave up 9 bases, with 11 bases separating them. The germline V gene has CDR1 SEHNR and CDR2 FQNEAQ (reference sequence). The CDR3 here is CASSLYPGSEQFF. CDR3 coding DNA: TGTGCCAGCAGCTTATATCCGGGTAGTGAGCAGTTCTTC.

The chain carries TRBV11-2 and TRBJ2-2; 7 bases are shared with TRBD1. The CDR3 consists of 14 residues. J was trimmed by 5 bases and V by 5 bases; bases with no gene match: 5. Germline CDR1 is SGHAT and CDR2 is FQNNGV. CDR3 sequence (DNA): TGTGCCAGCAGCAAGACAGGGTCAACCGGGGAGCTGTTTTTT. Translated, it gives CASSKTGSTGELFF.

The J gene is TRBJ1-1, the V gene TRBV5-4; 9 bases align to TRBD1. The germline V gene has CDR1 SGHNT and CDR2 YYREEE (reference sequence). The CDR3 extends over 13 amino acids. V gave up 4 bases and J gave up 4 bases; unmatched junction bases: 2. CDR3 amino acids: CASSVTGGTEAFF. The CDR3 DNA reads as TGTGCCAGCAGCGTGACAGGGGGCACTGAAGCTTTCTTT.

The rearrangement uses TRBV30 and TRBJ1-1; unclear D gene. Germline lookup yields CDR1 GTSNPN and CDR2 SVGIG (reference sequence). The CDR3 loop spans 13 amino acids. V was clipped by 2 bases and J by 5 bases, with 12 bases between them. The CDR3: CAWSRGRRTEAFF. The CDR3 region has the DNA TGTGCCTGGAGTCGGGGTAGGAGGACTGAAGCTTTCTTT.

The rearrangement links TRBV3-1 (or the pseudogene TRBV3-2) to TRBJ1-2; TRBD1 matches 10 bases. V lost 0 bases, J lost 7 bases, and 11 bases stayed unmatched. CDR3 length: 17 residues. In germline, CDR1 is LGHDT, CDR2 YNNKEL (reference sequence). CDR3 amino acids: CASSQEGLGTGAPGYTF. The CDR3 region has the DNA TGTGCCAGCAGCCAAGAGGGCCTCGGGACAGGGGCCCCTGGCTACACCTTC.

The chain joins TRBV5-6 to TRBJ1-1; 9 bases match TRBD1. Per the germline V gene, CDR1 is SGHDT and CDR2 is YYEEEE. The V gene end was trimmed by 0 bases and the J gene end by 4 bases; junction bases not matched to a gene: 1. The CDR3 loop spans 14 amino acids. The CDR3 DNA follows: TGTGCCAGCAGCTTGGGACAGGGGGTCACTGAAGCTTTCTTT. Its translation: CASSLGQGVTEAFF.

The gene calls are TRBV11-2 and TRBJ2-2; maybe TRBD2 (5 bases). Germline CDR1 is SGHAT and CDR2 is FQNNGV. CDR3 size: 14 residues. Deletions cut 7 bases from V and 3 bases from J, with 12 bases between. CDR3 in amino acids: CASTPDSYTGELFF. The CDR3 DNA follows: TGTGCCAGCACCCCGGACTCCTACACCGGGGAGCTGTTTTTT.

The V gene is TRBV2, the J gene TRBJ1-5; a possible D gene is TRBD1 (5 bases). CDR1 is SNHLY, CDR2 FYNNEI, per germline. The length of the CDR3 is 15 residues. The V and J ends lost 5 bases and 3 bases respectively, with 14 bases between them. CDR3 region: CASSSWGGDNQPQHF. The CDR3 DNA reads as TGTGCCAGCAGTTCATGGGGGGGTGACAATCAGCCCCAGCATTTT.

The chain combines TRBV28 with TRBJ2-1; 13 nucleotides line up with TRBD2. The CDR3 has 17 residues. The trim removed 2 bases at V and 5 bases at J, leaving 6 bases unmatched. From germline, CDR1 is MDHEN and CDR2 SYDVKM. The CDR3 loop is CASSLRIGLAGDNEQFF. As DNA, the CDR3 is TGTGCCAGCAGTTTACGGATCGGACTAGCGGGGGACAATGAGCAGTTCTTC.

The chain combines TRBV5-1 with TRBJ2-3; D is perhaps TRBD2 (5 bases). The CDR3 runs to 13 residues. V was pared by 4 bases and J by 4 bases, with 10 bases between. Germline V lookup: CDR1 SGHRS, CDR2 YFSETQ. The CDR3 region has the DNA TGCGCCAGCAGCAATGGACTGTCAGATACGCAGTATTTT. Its translation is CASSNGLSDTQYF.

This rearrangement joins TRBV19 to TRBJ2-3; D may be TRBD2 (5 bases). V dropped 6 bases and J dropped 4 bases, with 17 bases sitting between them. Germline V CDR1 and CDR2: LNHDA, SQIVND (reference sequence). This CDR3 spans 15 amino acids. The CDR3 region is CASRNVPSPPDTQYF. The CDR3 nucleotides read TGTGCCAGTAGGAATGTCCCTAGCCCGCCAGATACGCAGTATTTT.

This chain links TRBV9 with TRBJ1-6; no definite D call. CDR3 length: 15 amino acids. CDR1 and CDR2 (germline): SGDLS, YYNGEE. V lost 4 bases, J lost 4 bases, and 12 bases lay in between. DNA for the CDR3: TGTGCCAGCAGCCCAGAATCATCTTATAATTCACCCCTCCACTTT. Translation: CASSPESSYNSPLHF.

This clone was counted a single time. The V gene is TRBV19, the J gene TRBJ1-5; TRBD1 aligns across 7 bases. Germline V lookup: CDR1 LNHDA, CDR2 SQIVND (reference sequence). V was clipped by 3 bases and J by 4 bases; unmatched bases: 6. The CDR3 spans 15 residues. The CDR3 region has the DNA TGTGCCAGTAGTATCTCCGCAGGGGGGAATCAGCCCCAGCATTTT. This translates into CASSISAGGNQPQHF.

The chain recombines TRBV4-3 with TRBJ2-3, with TRBD2 matching 13 bases. Germline-derived CDR1 and CDR2 are LGHNA and YSLEER. The CDR3 extends over 17 amino acids. V was clipped by 0 bases and J by 2 bases; unmatched bases: 2. The CDR3 bases are TGCGCCAGCAGCCAAGATGGGACTAGCGGGGCCACAGATACGCAGTATTTT. As protein: CASSQDGTSGATDTQYF.

The genes are TRBV28 and TRBJ2-5; TRBD1 matches 7 bases. Trimming cost V 2 bases and J 2 bases; bases outside gene matches: 14. The CDR3 sequence is 18 residues long. Germline values: CDR1 MDHEN, CDR2 SYDVKM. This CDR3 is CASSLLGQVSSKQETQYF. The CDR3 nucleotides are TGTGCCAGCAGTTTACTCGGACAGGTTTCATCTAAACAAGAGACCCAGTACTTC. Supplemented by reference TRBV28 and TRBJ2-5, the full variable domain reads DVKVTQSSRYLVKRTGEKVFLECVQDMDHENMFWYRQDPGLGLRLIYFSYDVKMKEKGDIPEGYSVSREKKERFSLILESASTNQTSMYLCASSLLGQVSSKQETQYFGPGTRLLVL.

The chain links TRBV3-1 (or the pseudogene TRBV3-2) to TRBJ2-3; 12 bases fit TRBD2. With V trimmed by 3 bases and J by 2 bases, 3 bases remained unmatched. CDR1 is LGHDT, CDR2 YNNKEL, per germline (reference sequence). The CDR3 extends over 16 amino acids. Here the CDR3 DNA reads TGTGCCAGCAGCCAGGGGACTAGCGGGTACACAGATACGCAGTATTTT. Protein: CASSQGTSGYTDTQYF.

The genes are TRBV27 and TRBJ2-7; 8 bases line up with TRBD1. This CDR3 comprises 15 residues. V was clipped by 9 bases and J by 2 bases; unmatched bases: 12. Germline V gives CDR1 MNHEY, CDR2 SMNVEV (reference sequence). The CDR3 DNA sequence: TGTGCCAGTAGGAAAAGCAGGGGGCAGCCCTACGAGCAGTACTTC. Amino acids: CASRKSRGQPYEQYF.

J is TRBJ2-2 and V is TRBV27; tentatively, D is TRBD2 (6 bases). Germline V gene lookup returns CDR1 MNHEY and CDR2 SMNVEV (reference sequence). Trimming stripped 3 bases from V and 4 bases from J, with 12 bases between. The CDR3 is 15 residues long. CDR3 DNA sequence: TGTGCCAGCAGTTTGGGAGGACGTGGCACCGGGGAGCTGTTTTTT. This gives the protein CASSLGGRGTGELFF.

This sequence joins TRBV5-4 and TRBJ2-7; 7 bases agree with TRBD2. This CDR3 has 13 amino acids. After removal of 6 bases from V and 4 bases from J, the junction contained 7 bases not matched to a gene. CDR1 SGHNT and CDR2 YYREEE come from the germline V gene (reference sequence). CDR3 sequence: CASKRESRYEQYF. The CDR3 bases are TGTGCCAGCAAGCGGGAATCGAGATACGAGCAGTACTTC.

V gene TRBV7-9 combines with J gene TRBJ2-7; 10 bases line up with TRBD2. V trimming: 10 bases; J trimming: 2 bases; junction bases outside the gene matches: 14. The CDR3 runs to 16 residues. Germline values: CDR1 SEHNR, CDR2 FQNEAQ (reference sequence). CDR3 in amino acids: CATLGASGGHTYEQYF. The CDR3 coding sequence is TGTGCCACCCTGGGGGCTAGCGGGGGTCATACCTACGAGCAGTACTTC.

V gene TRBV6-1 combines with J gene TRBJ2-2, with 7 positions matching TRBD1. Germline V gene data show CDR1 as MNHNS and CDR2 as SASEGT. J lost 6 bases, V lost 2 bases, and 9 bases had no gene match. The CDR3 loop spans 16 amino acids. DNA for the CDR3: TGTGCCAGCAGTGAACTTGACAGGGTGACGGCCGGGGAGCTGTTTTTT. It specifies CASSELDRVTAGELFF.

The rearrangement uses TRBV7-2 and TRBJ2-7, with 10 nucleotides matching TRBD1. This CDR3 region has 14 residues. The junction had 7 bases not matched to a gene; V was cut back by 6 bases and J by 5 bases. Germline V lookup: CDR1 SGHTA, CDR2 FQGNSA. The CDR3 loop is CASRLGQGKDEQYF. CDR3 DNA sequence: TGTGCCAGCAGATTGGGACAGGGGAAAGACGAGCAGTACTTC.

The V gene is TRBV12-3 or TRBV12-4, the J gene TRBJ1-5; maybe TRBD1 (6 bases). The CDR3 spans 13 residues. V lost 5 bases and J 6 bases, leaving 11 bases between the germline ends. CDR3 region: CASSREQGQPQHF. The CDR3 coding sequence is TGTGCCAGCAGTAGAGAACAGGGTCAGCCCCAGCATTTT.

The chain employs TRBV2 and TRBJ1-5, with 9 bases that match TRBD1. J gave up 1 base and V 6 bases, and 4 bases lay outside the gene matches. The CDR3 is 15 residues long. Germline V gene data show CDR1 as SNHLY and CDR2 as FYNNEI. The CDR3 loop is CASRLDRGSNQPQHF. The CDR3 DNA reads as TGTGCCAGCAGGTTGGACAGGGGAAGCAATCAGCCCCAGCATTTT.

The rearrangement uses TRBV7-9 and TRBJ1-4, with D perhaps matching TRBD1 (6 bases). Germline V lookup: CDR1 SEHNR, CDR2 FQNEAQ (reference sequence). The ends were cut back, 5 bases at V and 5 bases at J, with 18 bases in the middle. This CDR3 region has 16 residues. This CDR3 reads CASSLGWGPRNEKLFF. The CDR3, as DNA: TGTGCCAGCAGCCTTGGCTGGGGGCCAAGGAATGAAAAACTGTTTTTT.

This clone appeared a few times. The chain uses TRBV30 and TRBJ1-5; 7 bases are a match to TRBD1. Germline values: CDR1 GTSNPN, CDR2 SVGIG (reference sequence). This CDR3 contains 18 residues. With V trimmed by 2 bases and J by 6 bases, 19 bases remained unmatched. In nucleotides, the CDR3 is TGTGCCTGGAGTCTGCCAGAGTGGGGTCAGGGGGTGGCTCAGCCCCAGCATTTT. Its translation is CAWSLPEWGQGVAQPQHF.

J is TRBJ2-3 and V is TRBV7-2, with D uncertain. There are 13 residues in the CDR3. V was cut by 2 bases and J by 5 bases, with 8 bases left in between. Germline CDR1 and CDR2: SGHTA and FQGNSA. Written as DNA, the CDR3 is TGTGCCAGCAGCTTATCGGTCCTAGATACGCAGTATTTT. Translation gives CASSLSVLDTQYF.

Only one count was recorded for this clone. The chain has TRBV12-5 and TRBJ1-5, with no clear D. The CDR3 totals 13 residues. Germline V lookup: CDR1 LGHNT, CDR2 FRNRAP. Trimming removed 4 bases at V and 3 bases at J, with 7 bases between. The CDR3 is CASGWQSNQPQHF. The CDR3 nucleotides read TGTGCTAGTGGTTGGCAGTCCAATCAGCCCCAGCATTTT.

This clone was counted a single time. V is TRBV9 and J is TRBJ1-1; TRBD1 is a possible D gene (5 bases). The CDR3 has 16 amino acids. Between the trimmed V and J ends, which lost 0 bases and 0 bases, there was a span of 12 bases. CDR1 and CDR2 (germline): SGDLS, YYNGEE. The CDR3 DNA sequence: TGTGCCAGCAGCGTAGGACAGAGACCCATGAACACTGAAGCTTTCTTT. As protein: CASSVGQRPMNTEAFF.